The entry that follows covers one T cell receptor beta chain sequence. This clone was seen only once. It lacks a known antigen. Nothing much larger sits one base from this clone, and base qualities are not available. These data come from a study of T cell responses to AZD1222 COVID-19 vaccine (dated by TCRdb to the early 2020s). In terms of the full investigation: A total of over 230 trial participants underwent TCR sequencing, of whom 200 to 220 had received two doses of AZD1222 and some 25 had received two doses of the MenACWY control vaccine. Trial participants were enrolled by age into subgroups of 18-55, 56-69 and 70-plus years, and around 150, 28 and 57 TCR-sequenced participants, respectively, were included in these subgroups.

The junction carries 17 bases between V and J, which are trimmed by 4 bases and 7 bases respectively. CDR1 and CDR2 are read off the germline V gene as MGHRA and YSYEKL. Including cysteine and phenylalanine, the CDR3 has 15 amino acids. Only the CDR3 region is kept as DNA, spanning 45 bases read in frame from base 1. The time point label on this specimen signifies: about 28 days (+/-7) after the second vaccine dose. AZD1222 recipients whose second dose came at about 4 weeks and those whose second dose came at about 12 weeks were combined into one group, since spike-specific TCR depth and breadth did not differ between the two schedules. The vaccinee samples were drawn from two UK trials, COV001 and COV002, one of which was a single-blind randomized controlled phase 2/3 trial testing AZD1222 (ChAdOx1 nCoV-19) in healthy adults. For TCRbeta chain sequencing, PBMC samples from trial participants were taken at day 0 and at day 28 after the second dose.

The CDR3 regions of human TCRbeta chains were subjected to immunosequencing. From the authors' description of their analysis: TCRs in the repertoires were matched against a reference library of SARS-CoV-2-specific TCRs that had been generated with the MIRA antigen-specificity platform. Breadth was defined as the fraction of unique TCRs that were SARS-CoV-2-associated. Depth was defined as the fraction of total T cells that were SARS-CoV-2-associated. Using the MIRA data, each spike-specific TCR was mapped to the spike region that the TCR reacts to and placed in a CD4 or CD8 class. Log10-transformed breadth and depth values were compared by one-way ANOVA with Sidak's multiple comparisons tests. Not all clones reach the TCRdb copy of this immuneACCESS table, which keeps in-frame sequences only. Checked studies attribute under half of the gap to unresolved V genes and leave the rest unexplained. D and trimming were read from the DNA, whereas the V and J calls and clone size are those reported in that table. Present in this sample are about 88,000 clones, approximately 91% of which were seen just once. The ten largest clones represent around 5% of the sample.

Paper-wide results and their limitations: After two AZD1222 doses, both the breadth and the depth of spike-specific TCRs were significantly higher than at day 0 and than in MenACWY recipients. Because no samples from the day 14 peak response were available, repertoires could be characterized only after the peak T cell response. Conclusions about previously exposed vaccinees were limited because only a handful of AZD1222 recipients were SARS-CoV-2 seropositive at baseline. The 56-69-year group was small, and its depth increase did not reach significance, likely because of low power. The vaccine-associated CD4 TCRs covered the entire spike protein, and the dominant responses fell in regions 160-218 and 743-854. Reportedly, almost half of the unique spike-specific TCRs recognized epitopes lying outside the regions that are mutated in the B.1.351 and B.1.1.7 variants. Most participants were white British and females outnumbered males, and the authors suggested that clonal diversity may have been underestimated.

The sequences come from peripheral blood, collected 28 days after the second AZD1222 dose. This receptor was identified in an adult who received the AZD1222 COVID-19 vaccine. Recombination connected TRBV4-1 to TRBJ2-1, with the D assignment possibly TRBD1 or TRBD2, given 6 matching bases for each. The sequenced DNA: TGCGCCAGCAGCCCCTGGGGGGCGCCGGGGAATGAGCAGTTCTTC. Its translation reads: CASSPWGAPGNEQFF.